This paragraph covers one T cell receptor (beta chain) sequence. Its specificity is unknown. Using immunoSEQ multiplex PCR, the repertoire was profiled, and TCRdb retains in-frame clones only, with some absent. The sample holds approximately 30,000 clones, approximately 80% seen once. The CDR3 is 14 amino acids. Germline CDR1 is KGHSH and CDR2 is LQKENI. V dropped 4 bases and J dropped 0 bases, with 9 bases sitting between them. These data belong to a study of T cell responses to AZD1222 COVID-19 vaccine. Study results and caveats: Among AZD1222 vaccinees, only 5 or 6 were seropositive at baseline. The span of vaccine-associated CD4 TCRs extended across spike, with dominance at 160-218 and 743-854. Mostly white British, mostly female donors; authors suggested clonal diversity may be underestimated.

Pooled samples include second doses given at about 4 or 12 weeks. This receptor was identified in an adult who received the AZD1222 COVID-19 vaccine. The chain recombines TRBV18 with TRBJ2-5, with D possibly matching TRBD1 (5 bases). The sample here was peripheral blood, taken 28 days after the second AZD1222 dose. In nucleotides, the CDR3 is TGTGCCAGCTCACGACAGTTCAACCAAGAGACCCAGTACTTC. Translation: CASSRQFNQETQYF.